In its sample, the clone carrying this T cell receptor (beta chain) was seen a few times. Original methodology: Using reference gene primer amplification, nucleated cell counts were estimated. Some clones are missing from TCRdb's copy, which holds only in-frame ones; the method was immunoSEQ multiplex PCR. V and J calls and clone size are those listed in that table; D and trimming were worked out from the DNA. The sample lists under 40,000 clones, just over 85% occurring once. CDR1 SGHAT and CDR2 FQNNGV come from the germline V gene. The V gene lost 5 bases and the J gene lost 3 bases, with 8 bases spanning the gap. This CDR3 has 13 residues. This record belongs to a study of blood T cell repertoires in COVID-19. Study-wide background: Some COVID-19 samples were acute and others convalescent; all came from the United States, Italy and Spain. Sources were T cells, B-cell-depleted T cells, or PBMCs; the material itself was cDNA or gDNA.

This TCR was recovered from an elderly woman with active or convalescent COVID-19. The J gene is TRBJ2-1, the V gene TRBV11-2, with D maybe TRBD2 (5 bases). Sequencing input: peripheral blood. CDR3: CASSEGFYNEQFF. The CDR3 coding sequence is TGTGCCAGCAGCGAGGGTTTCTACAATGAGCAGTTCTTC.